This TCR beta chain stems from a study of T cells in Graves' hyperthyroidism and ophthalmopathy. It was RNA transcripts that yielded the amplified TCR beta CDR3 regions. HTBI primers were employed in a first-round RT-PCR of the TCR CDR3. MiXCR, run by TCRdb on the multiplex PCR reads, gives a single entry per CDR3 protein. Here the sample spans 300,000 to 400,000 distinct CDR3 sequences, under 15% being singletons. Many counts were recorded for this clonotype. Germline values: CDR1 SNHLY, CDR2 FYNNEI. The CDR3 is 14 residues long. V was trimmed by 0 bases and J by 6 bases, leaving 11 bases between them.

The receptor was derived from a woman between 18 and 30 years old with Graves' hyperthyroidism. The sequenced material came from blood. The rearrangement joins TRBV2 to TRBJ1-2; D is unresolved. DNA of the CDR3: TGTGCCAGCAGTGAAGCAGGACGGTGGGATGGCTACACCTTC. Its translation: CASSEAGRWDGYTF.